The 21 T cell receptor beta chains below come from one sample, sequenced in a study of blood T cell repertoires in COVID-19. Generated by immunoSEQ multiplex PCR, the TCRdb table keeps only in-frame clones and is missing some. The table has under 400,000 clones, 70% to 90% seen once. The sample consisted of PBMCs or T cells enriched from blood (not recorded which). These receptors were taken from a man aged 35 to 55 in a cohort exposed to, infected with or recovered from COVID-19 (not recorded which).

To note about this clone: Other DNA sequences from this sample encode an identical CDR3 as well. This sequence joins TRBV7-9 and TRBJ1-4, with TRBD1 matching over 10 bases. The CDR3 loop spans 14 amino acids. In germline, CDR1 is SEHNR, CDR2 FQNEAQ (reference sequence). Trimming removed 3 bases from V and 5 bases from J; junction bases left unmatched: 0. Here the CDR3 DNA reads TGTGCCAGCAGCTTGGGACAGGGGAATGAAAAACTGTTTTTT. Translated, it gives CASSLGQGNEKLFF.

The chain has TRBV7-2 and TRBJ2-3; tentative D call: TRBD1 (6 bases). Trimming removed 1 base from V and 4 bases from J, with 15 bases in between. This CDR3 spans 16 amino acids. CDR1 is SGHTA and CDR2 is FQGNSA in the germline V gene. CDR3 sequence (DNA): TGTGCCAGCAGCTTAGTGCGCCTTGGGGGCCCAGATACGCAGTATTTT. It codes for CASSLVRLGGPDTQYF.

The V and J genes are TRBV2 and TRBJ2-7; D might be TRBD1 (6 bases). Germline-derived CDR1 and CDR2 are SNHLY and FYNNEI. The CDR3 has 15 residues. The V end was cut by 5 bases, the J end by 6 bases, with 20 bases between. The CDR3 is CASSKQWTVRGEQYF. The CDR3 DNA reads as TGTGCCAGCAGTAAACAGTGGACAGTAAGGGGCGAGCAGTACTTC.

The genes are TRBV6-5 and TRBJ1-1; no firm D call. This CDR3 region has 14 residues. V lost 5 bases and J lost 1, with 11 bases in between. Germline V gene sequence: CDR1 MNHEY, CDR2 SVGAGI. The CDR3 DNA is TGTGCCAGCAGTCTTCTCTACTCGAACACTGAAGCTTTCTTT. Protein sequence: CASSLLYSNTEAFF.

V and J are TRBV3-1 (or the pseudogene TRBV3-2) and TRBJ2-7; 14 nucleotides match TRBD2. The CDR3 extends over 16 amino acids. The V segment lost 6 bases and the J segment 7 bases; nucleotides outside the gene matches: 11. The germline gives CDR1 LGHDT, CDR2 YNNKEL (reference sequence). For the CDR3, the DNA is TGTGCCAGCAGTCCCCCCGGGACTAGCGGGAGCCGGGAGCAGTACTTC. The encoded protein is CASSPPGTSGSREQYF.

This sequence joins TRBV27 and TRBJ2-5, with TRBD2 matching over 11 bases. Germline CDR1 and CDR2: MNHEY and SMNVEV (reference sequence). The trim removed 5 bases at V and 4 bases at J, leaving 21 bases unmatched. The CDR3 is made up of 20 amino acids. The DNA for the CDR3 is TGTGCCAGCAGTCCCTCCCGGTTAGCGGGAGGGCCGGTGGAGGGAGAGACCCAGTACTTC. Protein product: CASSPSRLAGGPVEGETQYF.

This clone was recorded only once. CDR3 amino acids: CASSAGTDTLTDTQYF. The DNA of the CDR3 is TGCGCCAGCAGCGCCGGGACAGACACCCTCACAGATACGCAGTATTTT. The V and J genes are TRBV5-1 and TRBJ2-3; 7 nucleotides match TRBD1. CDR1 is SGHRS and CDR2 is YFSETQ in the germline V gene. This CDR3 comprises 16 residues. Trimming took 4 bases from V and 2 from J; bases not matched to a gene: 10.

CDR3 bases: TGTGCCAGCAGCCCCGGGACAGCCTCTGGAAACACCATATATTTT. Amino acids: CASSPGTASGNTIYF. The V gene is TRBV7-9, the J gene TRBJ1-3; 7 bases are a match to TRBD1. With 5 bases clipped from V and 0 bases from J, the junction kept 4 bases outside the gene matches. This CDR3 is 15 amino acids long. In germline, CDR1 is SEHNR, CDR2 FQNEAQ (reference sequence).

This clone was seen a handful of times. V is TRBV7-2 and J is TRBJ1-1, with D perhaps matching TRBD1 (5 bases). CDR1 and CDR2 from the germline V gene are SGHTA and FQGNSA. V lost 0 bases, J lost 3 bases, and 8 bases lay in between. The CDR3 spans 14 residues. Here the CDR3 DNA reads TGTGCCAGCAGCTTAGCCCCGGGGGACACTGAAGCTTTCTTT. Encoded protein: CASSLAPGDTEAFF.

The V gene is TRBV6-1, the J gene TRBJ2-7; no clear D gene. Per the germline V gene, CDR1 is MNHNS and CDR2 is SASEGT. Trimming left V 1 base short and J 0 bases short, with 16 bases between. This CDR3 is built from 17 residues. The DNA of the CDR3 is TGTGCCAGCAGTGAAGGGTGGCAGGCCGGTAGCTCCTACGAGCAGTACTTC. Protein: CASSEGWQAGSSYEQYF.

This clone was counted ten times or more. CDR3 region: CAWIDPGQGNEQYF. CDR3 nucleotide sequence: TGTGCCTGGATTGACCCGGGACAGGGAAACGAGCAGTACTTC. This rearrangement joins TRBV30 to TRBJ2-7; TRBD1 agrees at 9 bases. The CDR3 is made up of 14 amino acids. The V segment lost 4 bases and the J segment 5 bases; nucleotides outside the gene matches: 9. CDR1 GTSNPN and CDR2 SVGIG come from the germline V gene (reference sequence).

The rearrangement links TRBV28 to TRBJ2-1, with a possible D match to TRBD2 (6 bases). This CDR3 has 13 amino acids. Per the germline V gene, CDR1 is MDHEN and CDR2 is SYDVKM. Trimming pared 3 bases from V and 8 bases from J, leaving 11 bases between. The CDR3 DNA reads TGTGCCAGCAGTTTGGCGCGGGGCTATGAGCAGTTCTTC. Translated: CASSLARGYEQFF.

The genes are TRBV19 and TRBJ2-1; possible D gene TRBD2, 7 bases. CDR1 LNHDA and CDR2 SQIVND come from the germline V gene (reference sequence). CDR3 length equals 15 residues. V lost 7 bases and J lost 8, with 21 bases in between. The chain's CDR3 is CASIHRGGGGYEQFF. As DNA, the CDR3 is TGTGCCAGTATCCATAGGGGGGGAGGTGGTTATGAGCAGTTCTTC.

The gene calls are TRBV5-4 and TRBJ2-7; TRBD2 aligns across 7 bases. The CDR3 covers 14 residues. In germline, CDR1 is SGHNT, CDR2 YYREEE (reference sequence). The V and J ends lost 6 bases and 2 bases, in that order; junction bases with no gene match: 8. In DNA form, the CDR3 reads TGTGCCAGCACCCGTAGCGGGCCTACCTACGAGCAGTACTTC. Its translation: CASTRSGPTYEQYF. The whole variable domain, filled in from reference TRBV5-4 and TRBJ2-7, reads ETGVTQSPTHLIKTRGQQVTLRCSSQSGHNTVSWYQQALGQGPQFIFQYYREEENGRGNFPPRFSGLQFPNYSSELNVNALELDDSALYLCASTRSGPTYEQYFGPGTRLTVT.

This clone was seen only once. V is TRBV5-1 and J is TRBJ1-6, with 11 bases that match TRBD1. V was pared by 0 bases and J by 0 bases, with 5 bases of the junction left unmatched. The CDR3 spans 19 residues. Per the germline V gene, CDR1 is SGHRS and CDR2 is YFSETQ. Written as DNA, the CDR3 is TGCGCCAGCAGCTTGGGGACAGGGGGCCGTAGCTCCTATAATTCACCCCTCCACTTT. Protein sequence: CASSLGTGGRSSYNSPLHF.

This clone came up a few times. The CDR3 sequence: CASRPLGANYGYTF. The CDR3 DNA is TGTGCCAGCAGACCCCTGGGGGCAAACTATGGCTACACCTTC. The chain uses TRBV7-9 and TRBJ1-2; a weak D match, TRBD1 (6 bases). V lost 6 bases, J lost 2 bases, and 13 bases lay in between. Looked up from germline, CDR1 is SEHNR and CDR2 is FQNEAQ (reference sequence). The CDR3 is 14 amino acids.

This clone has just one count. The chain links TRBV6-5 to TRBJ1-1; 11 nucleotides line up with TRBD1. With 7 bases clipped from V and 7 bases from J, the junction kept 5 bases outside the gene matches. CDR3 length equals 13 residues. Germline values: CDR1 MNHEY, CDR2 SVGAGI. CDR3 region: CASKPDRGLEAFF. DNA for the CDR3: TGTGCCAGCAAACCGGACAGGGGGCTTGAAGCTTTCTTT.

The V and J genes are TRBV10-1 and TRBJ1-1; D is unresolved. The CDR3 runs 15 residues. Germline V gene sequence: CDR1 WNHNN, CDR2 SYGVQD (reference sequence). V lost 2 bases, J lost 7 bases, and 17 bases lay in between. Here the CDR3 DNA reads TGCGCCAGCAGTGAGGGGCAGCCCGGAACTTTTGAAGCTTTCTTT. Protein: CASSEGQPGTFEAFF.

The rearrangement uses TRBV2 and TRBJ1-2, with D uncertain. V was cut by 0 bases and J by 4 bases, with 15 bases left in between. This CDR3 is built from 16 residues. Germline V lookup: CDR1 SNHLY, CDR2 FYNNEI. The chain's CDR3 is CASSEAHGQAGYGYTF. In nucleotides, the CDR3 is TGTGCCAGCAGTGAAGCGCATGGCCAGGCGGGCTATGGCTACACCTTC.

The chain carries TRBV3-1 (or the pseudogene TRBV3-2) and TRBJ1-1, with D possibly being TRBD1 (5 bases). Trimming removed 2 bases at V and 0 bases at J, with 16 bases between. CDR1 is LGHDT, CDR2 YNNKEL, per germline (reference sequence). The CDR3 extends over 17 amino acids. For the CDR3, the DNA is TGTGCCAGCAGCCAATGGGGGGACTACCTCATGAACACTGAAGCTTTCTTT. Protein: CASSQWGDYLMNTEAFF.

For the CDR3, the DNA is TGTGCCAGCAGGGGGACTAGCGGAAACACCGGGGAGCTGTTTTTT. It codes for CASRGTSGNTGELFF. V usage is TRBV7-7 and J usage is TRBJ2-2; 11 bases are a match to TRBD2. The CDR3 length is 15 residues. CDR1 and CDR2 from the germline V gene are SSHAT and FNYEAQ (reference sequence). The V segment lost 6 bases and the J segment 2 bases; nucleotides outside the gene matches: 2.